The present entry profiles one T cell receptor (beta chain) with its context. Libraries were prepared by immunoSEQ multiplex PCR; TCRdb keeps only in-frame clonotypes and omits some of them. The table lists over 40,000 clones, about 90% of them singletons. The germline gives CDR1 SGHRS, CDR2 YFSETQ. V was cut by 0 bases and J by 5 bases, with 15 bases left in between. The CDR3 runs to 15 residues. These data originate in a study of T cells in localized non-small cell lung cancer. The starting material was peripheral blood, obtained before any cancer treatment. The sequence derives from a female donor older than 55 with stage I squamous cell lung carcinoma. The J gene is TRBJ2-7, the V gene TRBV5-1, with D possibly being TRBD2 (6 bases). CDR3 DNA sequence: TGCGCCAGCAGCTTGGGTAGGGGAGGAAGAAACGAGCAGTACTTC. It is translated as CASSLGRGGRNEQYF. The whole variable domain, filled in from reference TRBV5-1 and TRBJ2-7, reads KAGVTQTPRYLIKTRGQQVTLSCSPISGHRSVSWYQQTPGQGLQFLFEYFSETQRNKGNFPGRFSGRQFSNSRSEMNVSTLELGDSALYLCASSLGRGGRNEQYFGPGTRLTVT.